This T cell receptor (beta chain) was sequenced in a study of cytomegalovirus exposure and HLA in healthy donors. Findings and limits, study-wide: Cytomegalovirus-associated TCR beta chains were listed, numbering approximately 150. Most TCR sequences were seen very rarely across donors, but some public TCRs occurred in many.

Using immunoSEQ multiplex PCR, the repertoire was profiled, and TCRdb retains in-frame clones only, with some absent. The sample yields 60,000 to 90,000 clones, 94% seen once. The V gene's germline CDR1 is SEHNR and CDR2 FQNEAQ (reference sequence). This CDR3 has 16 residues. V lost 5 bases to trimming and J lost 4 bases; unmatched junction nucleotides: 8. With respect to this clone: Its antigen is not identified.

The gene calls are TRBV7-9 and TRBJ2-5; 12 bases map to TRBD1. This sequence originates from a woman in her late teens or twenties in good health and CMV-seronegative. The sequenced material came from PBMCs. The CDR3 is CASSPLGQGAGETQYF. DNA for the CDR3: TGTGCCAGCAGCCCGTTGGGACAGGGGGCGGGAGAGACCCAGTACTTC.